The present T cell receptor beta chain was sequenced within a study of T-cell memory formation after mild COVID-19 (dated by TCRdb to the early 2020s). Background on the whole study: Most TCR sequence clusters were specific to one of the two donors. T-cell clones expanding and contracting after mild COVID-19 in a couple of donors were tracked by longitudinal TCRalpha and TCRbeta repertoire sequencing. Two young, previously healthy adult volunteers, one female and one male, were included in the cohort. The paper as a whole reports these results and caveats: The second-wave clones that peaked on day 37 were not confirmed to be SARS-CoV-2 specific. The study covered only a couple of mild cases, and larger cohorts including severe cases with pre-infection samples were considered necessary. From day 15 to 85, contracting clones showed balanced CD4/CD8 phenotypes, whereas a second wave of clones that expanded from day 15 to 37 leaned towards CD4+. Contracting CD4+ clones were located mainly in the CM and EM memory subsets, whereas CD8+ clones were found to be enriched in EMRA. Some responding clones were detected in pre-infection memory, which suggested that pre-existing cross-reactive memory T cells had joined the SARS-CoV-2 response.

PBMCs were isolated by Ficoll-Paque density gradient centrifugation. Details on this clonotype: This receptor's antigen is unknown. Base qualities were left out, and no much larger clone turns up one base away.

Sequencing was carried out with an Illumina NovaSeq 6000. Using 5'RACE with constant-segment primers, TCRalpha and TCRbeta cDNA libraries were constructed, with sample barcodes and unique molecular identifiers added in the process. Trizol reagent was used to extract RNA from every sample. The libraries were amplified in two PCR steps, and the second step added a second sample barcode and Illumina TruSeq adapters. Sequencing of the libraries was done on an Illumina NovaSeq, producing 2 x 150 bp paired-end reads. The authors processed their data as follows. Demultiplexing of reads and collapsing into UMI-guided consensus sequences were performed with migec v1.2.7. Using mixcr v2.1.11, the UMI consensuses were aligned to TRA and TRB V and J templates and assembled into clonotypes. Clonotypes were classified as expanded or contracted when called significant by both edgeR and NoisET, with noise models trained on biological replicates. For edgeR calls, the thresholds were a false discovery rate-adjusted p below 0.01 and a log2 fold-change of 1. As an exploratory analysis of dynamics, max-normalized trajectories of the 1000 most abundant clonotypes were examined by PCA with hierarchical clustering. Separately sequenced CD4+ and CD8+ repertoires were used to assign the CD4 or CD8 phenotype of responding clones. TCRdb reworked the public reads: Q25 trimming with fastp, MiXCR clone assembly, productive beta chains retained. Each record represents a unique CDR3 protein, reported with the most common genes and DNA among its rows. The authors' filters were not applied to this entry. This sample is represented by a few hundred thousand distinct CDR3 sequences; approximately 14% of them were singletons. Clones ranked in the top ten supply roughly a fifth of the sample.

From the germline V gene, CDR1 is SGHTA and CDR2 is FQGNSA. V is reduced by 5 bases and J by 8 bases, leaving a spacing of 13 bases between them. Inclusive of the bounding cysteine and phenylalanine, the CDR3 is 14 residues long. The kept DNA is CDR3 alone, 42 bases in frame from the first base. This receptor was obtained from a man younger than 30 who had mild COVID-19 (a few samples of this study predate the infection). The sample titles of this study are shuffled in the database, so cell type and time point are left out; the donor was told from shared clones. The receptor chain draws on TRBV7-2 and TRBJ1-6; 5 matching bases give a weak D call of TRBD1. Material for sequencing was PBMCs or a T cell subset sorted from them (not recorded which). The CDR3 amino acid sequence is: CASSRRTKDSPLHF. The sequenced DNA is TGTGCCAGCAGCCGACGGACAAAGGATTCACCCCTCCACTTT.